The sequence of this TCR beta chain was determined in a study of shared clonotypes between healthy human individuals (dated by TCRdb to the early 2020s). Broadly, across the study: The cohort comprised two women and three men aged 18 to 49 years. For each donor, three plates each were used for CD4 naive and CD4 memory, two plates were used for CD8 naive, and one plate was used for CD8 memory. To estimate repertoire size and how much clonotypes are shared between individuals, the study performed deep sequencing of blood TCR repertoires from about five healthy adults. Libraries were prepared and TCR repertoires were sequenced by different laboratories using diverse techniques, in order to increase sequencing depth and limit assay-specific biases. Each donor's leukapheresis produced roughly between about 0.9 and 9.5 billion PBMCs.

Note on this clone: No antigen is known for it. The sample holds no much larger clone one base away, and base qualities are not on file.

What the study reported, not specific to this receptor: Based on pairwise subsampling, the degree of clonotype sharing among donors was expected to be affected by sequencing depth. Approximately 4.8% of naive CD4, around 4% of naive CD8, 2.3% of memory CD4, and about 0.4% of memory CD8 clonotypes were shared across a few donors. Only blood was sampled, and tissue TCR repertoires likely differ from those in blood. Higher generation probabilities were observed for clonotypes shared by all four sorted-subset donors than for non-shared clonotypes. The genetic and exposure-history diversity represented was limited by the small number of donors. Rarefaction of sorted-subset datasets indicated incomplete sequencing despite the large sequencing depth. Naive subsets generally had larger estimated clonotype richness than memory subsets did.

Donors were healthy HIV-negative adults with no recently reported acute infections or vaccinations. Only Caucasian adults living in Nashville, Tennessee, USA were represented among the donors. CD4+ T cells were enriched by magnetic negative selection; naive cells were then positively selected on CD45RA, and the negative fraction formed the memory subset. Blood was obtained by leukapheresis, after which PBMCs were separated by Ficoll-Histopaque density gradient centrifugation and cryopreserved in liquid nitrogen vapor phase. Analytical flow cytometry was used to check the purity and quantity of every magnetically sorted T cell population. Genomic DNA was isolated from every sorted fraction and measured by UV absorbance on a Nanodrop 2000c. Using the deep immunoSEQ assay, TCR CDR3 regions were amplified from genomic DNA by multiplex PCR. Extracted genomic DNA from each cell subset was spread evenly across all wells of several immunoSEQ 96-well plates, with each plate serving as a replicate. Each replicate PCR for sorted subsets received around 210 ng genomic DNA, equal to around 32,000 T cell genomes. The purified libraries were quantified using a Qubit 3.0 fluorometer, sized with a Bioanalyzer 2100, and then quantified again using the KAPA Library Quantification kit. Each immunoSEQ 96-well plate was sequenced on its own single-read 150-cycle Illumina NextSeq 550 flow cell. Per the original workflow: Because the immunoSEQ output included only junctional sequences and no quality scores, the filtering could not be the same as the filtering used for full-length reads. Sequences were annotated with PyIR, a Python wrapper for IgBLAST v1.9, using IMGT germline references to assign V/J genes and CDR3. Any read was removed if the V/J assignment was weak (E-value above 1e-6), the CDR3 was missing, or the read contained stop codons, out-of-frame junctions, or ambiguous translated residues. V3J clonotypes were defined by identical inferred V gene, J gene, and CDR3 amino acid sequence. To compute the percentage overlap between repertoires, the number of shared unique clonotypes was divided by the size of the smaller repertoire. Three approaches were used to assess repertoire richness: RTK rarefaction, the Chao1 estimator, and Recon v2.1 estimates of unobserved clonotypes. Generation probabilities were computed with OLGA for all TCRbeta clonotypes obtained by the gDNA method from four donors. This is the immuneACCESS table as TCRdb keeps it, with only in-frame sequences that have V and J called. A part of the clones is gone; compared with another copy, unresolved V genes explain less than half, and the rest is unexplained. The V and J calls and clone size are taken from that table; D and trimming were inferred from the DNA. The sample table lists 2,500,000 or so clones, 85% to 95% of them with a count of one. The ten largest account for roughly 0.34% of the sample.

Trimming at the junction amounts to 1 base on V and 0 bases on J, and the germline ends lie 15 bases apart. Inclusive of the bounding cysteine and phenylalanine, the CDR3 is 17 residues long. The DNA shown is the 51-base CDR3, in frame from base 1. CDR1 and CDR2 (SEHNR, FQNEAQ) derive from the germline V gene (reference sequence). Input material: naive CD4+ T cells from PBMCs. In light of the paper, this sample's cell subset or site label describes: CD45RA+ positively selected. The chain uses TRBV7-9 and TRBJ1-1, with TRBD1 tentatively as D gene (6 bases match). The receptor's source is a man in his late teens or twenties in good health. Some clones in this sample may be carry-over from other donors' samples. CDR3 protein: CASSLGSGGPLNTEAFF. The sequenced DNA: TGTGCCAGCAGCTTAGGTAGCGGGGGGCCCTTGAACACTGAAGCTTTCTTT.